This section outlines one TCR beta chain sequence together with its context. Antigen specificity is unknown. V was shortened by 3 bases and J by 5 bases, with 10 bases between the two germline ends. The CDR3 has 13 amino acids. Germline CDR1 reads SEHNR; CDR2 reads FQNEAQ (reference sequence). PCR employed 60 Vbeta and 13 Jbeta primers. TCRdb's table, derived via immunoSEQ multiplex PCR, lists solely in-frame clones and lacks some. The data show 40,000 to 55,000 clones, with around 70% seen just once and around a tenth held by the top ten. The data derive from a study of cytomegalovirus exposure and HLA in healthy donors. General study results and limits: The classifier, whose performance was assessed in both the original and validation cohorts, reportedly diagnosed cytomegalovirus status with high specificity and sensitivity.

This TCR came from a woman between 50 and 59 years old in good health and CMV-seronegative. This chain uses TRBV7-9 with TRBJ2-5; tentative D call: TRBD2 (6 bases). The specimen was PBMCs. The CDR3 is CASSFGAGETQYF. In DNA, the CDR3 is TGTGCCAGCAGCTTCGGGGCGGGGGAGACCCAGTACTTC.